The rows below give T cell receptor beta chains drawn from one sample of a study of cytomegalovirus exposure and HLA in healthy donors. Clones were sequenced by immunoSEQ multiplex PCR, and TCRdb holds only the in-frame ones, with some missing. The sample consists of some 120,000 clones, 60% to 75% of them appearing once. Sequences were obtained from PBMCs. The receptors shown here come from a woman aged 50 to 60 in good health and CMV-seropositive. The CDR3 runs from the conserved cysteine through the conserved F or W. A D gene is named only where the DNA matches it firmly. Not all rows give a size; the values are once, few, many and, for expanded clones, a class.

length,D,J,size,V,DNA,CDR3
12,NA,TRBJ1-2,few,TRBV6-6,TGTGCCAGCAGTCCTACAGGCTATGGCTACACCTTC,CASSPTGYGYTF
14,NA,TRBJ1-5,NA,TRBV30,TGTGCCTGGAGTTTCAGGGAAGGAAATCAGCCCCAGCATTTT,CAWSFREGNQPQHF
16,NA,TRBJ2-1,once,TRBV27,TGTGCCAGCAGCAAGATGGTTTGGAGCTCCTACAATGAGCAGTTCTTC,CASSKMVWSSYNEQFF
15,NA,TRBJ2-5,NA,TRBV6-6,TGTGCCAGCAGTGACCTAGGACAGCCCCAAGAGACCCAGTACTTC,CASSDLGQPQETQYF
17,NA,TRBJ1-3,few,TRBV10-3,TGTGCCATCACCGAGTCCCAGGGTTCGTTCTCTGGAAACACCATATATTTT,CAITESQGSFSGNTIYF
15,TRBD1,TRBJ2-7,few,TRBV10-2,TGCGCCAGCCGTGGACCGGGACAGGGTCGGTACGAGCAGTACTTC,CASRGPGQGRYEQYF
15,NA,TRBJ2-7,NA,TRBV6-5,TGTGCCAGCAGCGCCTCAGGGATAGGTTACTACGAGCAGTACTTC,CASSASGIGYYEQYF
14,TRBD1,TRBJ2-1,NA,TRBV13,TGTGCCAGCAGCCCGAGGACAGGGGTCAATGAGCAGTTCTTC,CASSPRTGVNEQFF
11,NA,TRBJ2-7,NA,TRBV29-1,TGCAGCTTTCGGAGGGGAACCGAGCAGTACTTC,CSFRRGTEQYF
14,NA,TRBJ2-3,few,TRBV30,TGTGCCTGGAGACCTAACTCAAGGAGGGATACGCAGTATTTT,CAWRPNSRRDTQYF
18,TRBD1,TRBJ1-1,NA,TRBV14,TGTGCCAGCAGCCCCCACGCCCGGACAGGGACCTCGAACACTGAAGCTTTCTTT,CASSPHARTGTSNTEAFF
15,NA,TRBJ2-2,NA,TRBV5-1,TGCGCCAGCAGCAAACTCCGGGACTCCTCAACGGAGCTGTTTTTT,CASSKLRDSSTELFF
13,TRBD1,TRBJ1-2,NA,TRBV6-5,TGTGCCAGCAGTTACGGGCAGGGGGGTGGCTACACCTTC,CASSYGQGGGYTF
13,NA,TRBJ2-1,NA,TRBV4-1,TGCGCCAGCAGCCAGGTAGGGGGCAATGAGCAGTTCTTC,CASSQVGGNEQFF
13,NA,TRBJ2-5,NA,TRBV5-1,TGCGCCAGCAGGGGAGGCGGCCAAGAGACCCAGTACTTC,CASRGGGQETQYF
15,NA,TRBJ1-5,NA,TRBV4-1,TGCGCCAGCAGCCCGACAGATTATAGCAATCAGCCCCAGCATTTT,CASSPTDYSNQPQHF
14,NA,TRBJ2-1,NA,TRBV13,TGTGCCAGCTTAAGAGGGGGGGCCTACAATGAGCAGTTCTTC,CASLRGGAYNEQFF
14,NA,TRBJ2-3,NA,TRBV5-1,TGCGCCAGCAGCTTGGGACTTGTTTCGGTTACGCAGTATTTT,CASSLGLVSVTQYF
15,TRBD1,TRBJ2-7,NA,TRBV7-6,TGTGCCAGCAGCTCCCGACGGGACAGAAGCTACGAGCAGTACTTC,CASSSRRDRSYEQYF
14,TRBD1,TRBJ1-2,NA,TRBV13,TGTGCCAGCAGCCAGATCAGGGGGCGAAACGGCTACACCTTC,CASSQIRGRNGYTF
13,TRBD1,TRBJ1-4,few,TRBV14,TGTGCCAGCAGCGATACAGGGGGTGAAAAACTGTTTTTT,CASSDTGGEKLFF
16,NA,TRBJ1-4,few,TRBV19,TGTGCCAGTAGTATAGCCTACGTGGCAACTAATGAAAAACTGTTTTTT,CASSIAYVATNEKLFF
15,NA,TRBJ1-1,NA,TRBV19,TGTGCCAGTAGCGGGCGGACAAATGAGATCCGTGAAGCTTTCTTT,CASSGRTNEIREAFF